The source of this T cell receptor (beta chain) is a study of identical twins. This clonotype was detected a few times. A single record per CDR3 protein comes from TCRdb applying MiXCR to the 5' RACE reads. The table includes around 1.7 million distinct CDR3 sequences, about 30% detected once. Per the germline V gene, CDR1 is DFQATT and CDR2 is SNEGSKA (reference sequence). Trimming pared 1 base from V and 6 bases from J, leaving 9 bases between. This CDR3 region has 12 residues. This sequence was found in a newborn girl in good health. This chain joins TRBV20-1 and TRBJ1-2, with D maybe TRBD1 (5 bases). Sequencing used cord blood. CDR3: CSARGQRNGYTF. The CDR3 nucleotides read TGCAGTGCTAGAGGACAGAGGAATGGCTACACCTTC.